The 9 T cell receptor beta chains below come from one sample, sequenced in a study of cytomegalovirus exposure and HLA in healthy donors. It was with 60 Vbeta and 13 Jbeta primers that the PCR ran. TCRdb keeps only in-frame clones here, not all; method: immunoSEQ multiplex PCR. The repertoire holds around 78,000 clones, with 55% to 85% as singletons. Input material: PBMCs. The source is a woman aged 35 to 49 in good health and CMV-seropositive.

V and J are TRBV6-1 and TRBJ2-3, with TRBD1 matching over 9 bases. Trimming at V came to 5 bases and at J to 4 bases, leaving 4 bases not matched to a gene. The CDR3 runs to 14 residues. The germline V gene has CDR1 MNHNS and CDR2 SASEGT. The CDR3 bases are TGTGCCAGCAGTCCGACAGGGGGTCCAGATACGCAGTATTTT. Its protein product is CASSPTGGPDTQYF.

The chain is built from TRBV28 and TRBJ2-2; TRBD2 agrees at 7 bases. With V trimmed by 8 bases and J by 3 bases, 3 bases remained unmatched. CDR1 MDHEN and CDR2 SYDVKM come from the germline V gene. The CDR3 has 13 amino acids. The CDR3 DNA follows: TGTGCCAGCGGGAGGGTGGACACCGGGGAGCTGTTTTTT. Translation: CASGRVDTGELFF.

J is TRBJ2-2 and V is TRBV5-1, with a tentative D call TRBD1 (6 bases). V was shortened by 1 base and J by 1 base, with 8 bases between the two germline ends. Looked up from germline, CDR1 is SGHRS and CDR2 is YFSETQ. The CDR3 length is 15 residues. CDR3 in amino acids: CASSLSGENTGELFF. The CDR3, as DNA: TGCGCCAGCAGCTTGTCAGGGGAGAACACCGGGGAGCTGTTTTTT.

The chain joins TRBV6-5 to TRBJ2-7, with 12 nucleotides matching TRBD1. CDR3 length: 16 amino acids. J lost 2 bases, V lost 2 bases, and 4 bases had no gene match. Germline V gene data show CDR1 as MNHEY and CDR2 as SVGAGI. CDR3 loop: CASSYGGTGGAYEQYF. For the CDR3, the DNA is TGTGCCAGCAGTTACGGGGGGACAGGGGGCGCCTACGAGCAGTACTTC.

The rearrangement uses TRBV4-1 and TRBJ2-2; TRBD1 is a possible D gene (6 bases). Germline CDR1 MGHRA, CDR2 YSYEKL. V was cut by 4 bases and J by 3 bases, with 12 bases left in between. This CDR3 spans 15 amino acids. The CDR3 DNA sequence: TGCGCCAGCAGCCGTCAGGGGAAGGACACCGGGGAGCTGTTTTTT. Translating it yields CASSRQGKDTGELFF.

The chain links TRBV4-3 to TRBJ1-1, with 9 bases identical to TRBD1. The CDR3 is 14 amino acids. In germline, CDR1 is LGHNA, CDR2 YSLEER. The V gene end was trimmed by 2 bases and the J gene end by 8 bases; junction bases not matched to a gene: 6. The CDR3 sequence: CASSQYGTGKEAFF. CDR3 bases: TGCGCCAGCAGCCAATATGGGACAGGGAAAGAAGCTTTCTTT.

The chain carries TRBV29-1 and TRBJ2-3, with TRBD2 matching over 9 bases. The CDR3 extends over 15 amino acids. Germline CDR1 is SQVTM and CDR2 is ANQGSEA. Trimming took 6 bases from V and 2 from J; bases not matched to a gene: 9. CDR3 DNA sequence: TGCAGCGTGACCTCAGCGGGGGGAAACACAGATACGCAGTATTTT. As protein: CSVTSAGGNTDTQYF.

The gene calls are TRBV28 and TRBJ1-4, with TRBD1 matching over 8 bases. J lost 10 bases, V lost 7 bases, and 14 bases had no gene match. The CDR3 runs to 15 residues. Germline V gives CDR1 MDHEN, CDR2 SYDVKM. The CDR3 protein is CASNPSDRAEGKLFF. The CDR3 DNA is TGTGCCAGCAACCCCTCGGACAGGGCAGAGGGAAAACTGTTTTTT.

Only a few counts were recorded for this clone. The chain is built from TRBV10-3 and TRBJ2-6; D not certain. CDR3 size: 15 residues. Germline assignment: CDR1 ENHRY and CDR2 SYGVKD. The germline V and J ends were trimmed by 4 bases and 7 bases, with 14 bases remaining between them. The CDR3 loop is CAISALSSRANVLTF. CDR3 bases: TGTGCCATCAGTGCCCTCTCCTCGCGAGCCAACGTCCTGACTTTC.